This passage covers 24 T cell receptor beta chains from one sample sequenced in a study of blood T cell repertoires in COVID-19. Profiling relied on immunoSEQ multiplex PCR, and the TCRdb table lists in-frame clones only, not all of them. The sample lists some 300,000 clones, just over 85% occurring once. The sample was PBMCs or T cells enriched from blood (not recorded which). These receptors were taken from a man aged 30-40 years who had recovered from COVID-19.

The J gene is TRBJ2-7, the V gene TRBV7-9, with D perhaps matching TRBD1 (5 bases). This CDR3 has 14 residues. V lost 3 bases and J lost 7, with 16 bases in between. Germline CDR1 SEHNR, CDR2 FQNEAQ (reference sequence). The CDR3, as DNA: TGTGCCAGCAGCTTGCAGGGAAAGACGTGGGAGCAGTACTTC. Residues: CASSLQGKTWEQYF.

The gene calls are TRBV18 and TRBJ1-1; 7 bases fit TRBD1. The CDR3 runs 15 residues. Germline V gene lookup returns CDR1 KGHSH and CDR2 LQKENI. J was trimmed by 4 bases and V by 2 bases; bases with no gene match: 7. DNA of the CDR3: TGTGCCAGCTCACCAGCCGACAGGGTTATCACTGAAGCTTTCTTT. Its translation: CASSPADRVITEAFF.

This clone was observed a few times. The V call is TRBV6-5, the J call TRBJ1-4; D is unresolved. V shed 5 bases and J shed 8 bases, with 15 bases lying between them. The germline CDR1 and CDR2 sequences are MNHEY and SVGAGI. The CDR3 is made up of 14 amino acids. Written as DNA, the CDR3 is TGTGCCAGCAGTATCAAGGGAGAACAGGAAAAACTGTTTTTT. This sequence encodes CASSIKGEQEKLFF.

This rearrangement joins TRBV6-5 to TRBJ2-2, with 9 nucleotides matching TRBD1. Germline V gene lookup returns CDR1 MNHEY and CDR2 SVGAGI. The trim removed 6 bases at V and 8 bases at J, leaving 7 bases unmatched. The CDR3 is 14 amino acids. As DNA, the CDR3 is TGTGCCAGCAGACGGGACAGGGATAGGGGGGAGCTGTTTTTT. Its protein is CASRRDRDRGELFF.

This rearrangement joins TRBV3-1 (or the pseudogene TRBV3-2) to TRBJ2-5, with a weak D call TRBD2 (7 bases). V lost 0 bases to trimming and J lost 5 bases, with 13 bases between them. The CDR3 covers 15 residues. Germline V lookup: CDR1 LGHDT, CDR2 YNNKEL (reference sequence). CDR3 in DNA: TGTGCCAGCAGCCAAGAGGGGGGGGCCGCGGAGACCCAGTACTTC. Translation: CASSQEGGAAETQYF.

The rearrangement uses TRBV7-8 and TRBJ2-4; D not resolved. Trimming took off 5 bases at V and 3 bases at J, with 17 bases between the two ends. Germline assignment: CDR1 SGHVS and CDR2 FQNEAQ. CDR3 length: 16 amino acids. CDR3 sequence: CASSPLELENKNIQYF. DNA for the CDR3: TGTGCCAGCAGCCCTCTGGAGTTGGAAAACAAAAACATTCAGTACTTC. The full variable domain, in which reference TRBV7-8 and TRBJ2-4 provide the parts outside the CDR3, is GAGVSQSPRYKVAKRGQDVALRCDPISGHVSLFWYQQALGQGPEFLTYFQNEAQLDKSGLPSDRFFAERPEGSVSTLKIQRTQQEDSAVYLCASSPLELENKNIQYFGAGTRLSVL.

This chain joins TRBV7-2 and TRBJ2-5, with 7 positions matching TRBD1. This CDR3 region has 15 residues. V dropped 4 bases and J dropped 5; count of bases not matched to a gene: 10. The germline V gene encodes CDR1 SGHTA and CDR2 FQGNSA. CDR3 loop: CASSSTRDRWETQYF. The CDR3 nucleotides are TGTGCCAGCAGCTCCACCCGGGACAGATGGGAGACCCAGTACTTC. The full variable domain, with the rest looked up from reference TRBV7-2 and TRBJ2-5, is GAGVSQSPSNKVTEKGKDVELRCDPISGHTALYWYRQSLGQGLEFLIYFQGNSAPDKSGLPSDRFSAERTGGSVSTLTIQRTQQEDSAVYLCASSSTRDRWETQYFGPGTRLLVL.

The rearrangement uses TRBV30 and TRBJ2-3; 10 bases fit TRBD1. This CDR3 region has 24 residues. Germline-derived CDR1 and CDR2 are GTSNPN and SVGIG (reference sequence). The J segment lost 0 bases and the V segment lost 5 bases, leaving 32 bases of the junction unmatched. CDR3 amino acids: CAWVRRIGQGEWVESGSSTDTQYF. Here the CDR3 DNA reads TGTGCCTGGGTACGAAGAATAGGACAGGGGGAGTGGGTGGAAAGCGGATCCAGCACAGATACGCAGTATTTT.

The CDR3 DNA follows: TGTGCCAGCAGTTCCCCTCTCCTAGCCAAAAACATTCAGTACTTC. Translating it yields CASSSPLLAKNIQYF. The chain uses TRBV6-5 and TRBJ2-4; D unclear. This CDR3 has 15 amino acids. Trimming shortened V by 4 bases and J by 0 bases, and 10 bases separated the two germline ends. Germline V lookup: CDR1 MNHEY, CDR2 SVGAGI.

The V and J genes are TRBV27 and TRBJ2-3; D may be TRBD2 (5 bases). The CDR3 is 14 residues long. Germline-derived CDR1 and CDR2 are MNHEY and SMNVEV (reference sequence). V lost 6 bases and J lost 4, with 14 bases in between. CDR3 coding DNA: TGTGCCAGCAGCTCCCTCGGAGGCGCAGATACGCAGTATTTT. Its protein product is CASSSLGGADTQYF.

V usage is TRBV21-1 and J usage is TRBJ2-3; no DNA check was done on the table's D call, TRBD1. TRBV21-1 has pseudogene status. The CDR3 is 13 amino acids. CDR3 nucleotides: TGTGCCGGGGACAGGCGGGGTACAGATACGCAGTATTTT. As protein: CAGDRRGTDTQYF.

The V and J genes are TRBV5-6 and TRBJ1-5; perhaps TRBD1 as D (6 bases). The CDR3 totals 15 residues. Trimming took 0 bases from V and 3 from J, leaving 10 bases between them. Germline CDR1 and CDR2: SGHDT and YYEEEE. The CDR3 loop is CASSLGGTPNQPQHF. As DNA, the CDR3 is TGTGCCAGCAGCTTGGGTGGGACACCCAATCAGCCCCAGCATTTT.

This sequence joins TRBV10-3 and TRBJ1-1; D is unclear. Germline V gives CDR1 ENHRY, CDR2 SYGVKD. V lost 4 bases and J 6 bases, leaving 12 bases between the germline ends. This CDR3 spans 13 amino acids. The CDR3 protein is CAISVLGGAEAFF. CDR3 nucleotide sequence: TGTGCCATCAGTGTTCTGGGAGGCGCTGAAGCTTTCTTT.

The CDR3 nucleotides read TGTGCCAGTAGTAAGGGGAATAACAATGAGCAGTTCTTC. Translation gives CASSKGNNNEQFF. The rearrangement uses TRBV19 and TRBJ2-1; D may be TRBD1 (5 bases). CDR3 length: 13 amino acids. The V end lost 4 bases, the J end lost 5 bases, and 9 bases lay between the germline ends. Germline assignment: CDR1 LNHDA and CDR2 SQIVND (reference sequence).

The gene calls are TRBV25-1 and TRBJ1-1; weak D call: TRBD1 (6 bases). The CDR3 is made up of 17 amino acids. Deletions cut 3 bases from V and 5 bases from J, with 22 bases between. Germline CDR1 reads MGHDK; CDR2 reads SYGVNS. For the CDR3, the DNA is TGTGCCAGCAGTGATTACTCTGGTTCGCCCGGACAGACTGAAGCTTTCTTT. The encoded protein is CASSDYSGSPGQTEAFF.

This chain links TRBV6-4 with TRBJ2-5, with 11 bases matching TRBD2. CDR1 is MRHNA and CDR2 is SNTAGT in the germline V gene. Losses at the gene ends were 4 bases for V and 5 bases for J; bases not matched to a gene: 9. This CDR3 is built from 16 residues. DNA of the CDR3: TGTGCCAGCAGTGGAACGACTAGCGGGATCTTTGAGACCCAGTACTTC. Its translation: CASSGTTSGIFETQYF.

The chain is built from TRBV11-3 and TRBJ2-1; maybe TRBD2 (6 bases). Germline V gives CDR1 SGHNT, CDR2 YENEEA. Deletions cut 1 base from V and 2 bases from J, with 12 bases between. The CDR3 runs 16 residues. Here the CDR3 DNA reads TGTGCCAGCAGCTTAGGACGGTGGGGGGCCTACAATGAGCAGTTCTTC. Its translation: CASSLGRWGAYNEQFF.

The rearrangement links TRBV10-1 to TRBJ2-1; 8 nucleotides match TRBD2. The V segment lost 4 bases and the J segment 9 bases; nucleotides outside the gene matches: 5. From germline, CDR1 is WNHNN and CDR2 SYGVQD (reference sequence). The CDR3 spans 13 residues. The CDR3 DNA reads as TGCGCCAGCAGTGTGGTGAGCGGGGGTGAGCAGTTCTTC. It codes for CASSVVSGGEQFF.

The chain carries TRBV19 and TRBJ1-1, with TRBD1 identical over 9 bases. The junction had 2 bases not matched to a gene; V was cut back by 9 bases and J by 0 bases. The germline V gene has CDR1 LNHDA and CDR2 SQIVND (reference sequence). This CDR3 has 13 amino acids. CDR3 sequence: CASDRGMNTEAFF. The CDR3 nucleotides are TGTGCCAGCGACAGGGGGATGAACACTGAAGCTTTCTTT.

The J gene is TRBJ1-5, the V gene TRBV19; D remains unclear. Trimming cost V 3 bases and J 0 bases, with 6 bases left between them. This CDR3 comprises 14 residues. The germline V gene encodes CDR1 LNHDA and CDR2 SQIVND (reference sequence). The CDR3 DNA reads TGTGCCAGTAGTATTCGGTCTAGCAATCAGCCCCAGCATTTT. It encodes CASSIRSSNQPQHF.

The chain uses TRBV28 and TRBJ2-5; the match to TRBD1 covers 7 bases. Germline CDR1 is MDHEN and CDR2 is SYDVKM. V shed 3 bases and J 3 bases; nucleotides not matched to a gene: 4. The length of the CDR3 is 14 residues. This chain's CDR3 is CASSFFGTEETQYF. CDR3 DNA: TGTGCCAGCAGTTTTTTTGGGACAGAAGAGACCCAGTACTTC. The entire variable domain, with the rest obtained from reference TRBV28 and TRBJ2-5, is as follows: DVKVTQSSRYLVKRTGEKVFLECVQDMDHENMFWYRQDPGLGLRLIYFSYDVKMKEKGDIPEGYSVSREKKERFSLILESASTNQTSMYLCASSFFGTEETQYFGPGTRLLVL.

The gene calls are TRBV4-1 and TRBJ2-2, with 7 bases fitting TRBD1. Germline values: CDR1 MGHRA, CDR2 YSYEKL. V lost 4 bases, J lost 7 bases, and 12 bases stayed unmatched. The CDR3 runs 16 residues. The CDR3 loop reads CASSPVAGTAGGELFF. The CDR3 DNA sequence: TGCGCCAGCAGCCCGGTTGCCGGGACAGCTGGCGGGGAGCTGTTTTTT.

This clone was observed a handful of times. V gene TRBV6-2 or TRBV6-3 combines with J gene TRBJ1-4, with D possibly TRBD1 on 5 matching bases. Trimming cost V 6 bases and J 4 bases, with 12 bases left between them. The CDR3 is 14 amino acids. Germline lookup yields CDR1 MNHEY and CDR2 SVGEGT. CDR3 coding DNA: TGTGCCAGCAGCCCGACAGCCTATAATGAAAAACTGTTTTTT. It codes for CASSPTAYNEKLFF.

The rearrangement uses TRBV4-1 and TRBJ1-4, with D tentatively TRBD1 (5 bases). The CDR3 is 14 amino acids. Germline V gene lookup returns CDR1 MGHRA and CDR2 YSYEKL. The V and J ends lost 2 bases and 10 bases respectively, with 14 bases between them. The CDR3 nucleotides read TGCGCCAGCAGCCAACCCGGGGGGGTAGGAAAACTGTTTTTT. Amino acids: CASSQPGGVGKLFF.